Below are 9 T cell receptor beta chains sequenced from a single sample in a study of blood T cell repertoires in COVID-19. TCRdb's table, derived via immunoSEQ multiplex PCR, lists solely in-frame clones and lacks some. The sample has 300,000 to 350,000 clones, roughly 90% seen once. Sequenced sample: peripheral blood. These receptors were obtained from a man between 18 and 35 years old with active or convalescent COVID-19.

This clone was seen a handful of times. This chain connects TRBV5-6 to TRBJ1-6; no reliable D call. Germline CDR1 and CDR2: SGHDT and YYEEEE. The CDR3 is made up of 14 amino acids. The V gene lost 0 bases and the J gene lost 10 bases, with 11 bases spanning the gap. The CDR3, as DNA: TGTGCCAGCAGCTTGGCAGGAACTCGATCACCCCTCCACTTT. Its protein is CASSLAGTRSPLHF. The full variable domain, in which reference TRBV5-6 and TRBJ1-6 provide the parts outside the CDR3, is DAGVTQSPTHLIKTRGQQVTLRCSPKSGHDTVSWYQQALGQGPQFIFQYYEEEERQRGNFPDRFSGHQFPNYSSELNVNALLLGDSALYLCASSLAGTRSPLHFGNGTRLTVT.

The chain has TRBV9 and TRBJ2-3; 8 positions agree with TRBD2. Germline CDR1 SGDLS, CDR2 YYNGEE. The CDR3 spans 19 residues. The junction had 18 bases not matched to a gene; V was cut back by 5 bases and J by 1 base. This CDR3 reads CASSHSRDGGRYRTDTQYF. CDR3 nucleotides: TGTGCCAGCAGTCACTCGCGGGATGGCGGGAGGTACCGCACAGATACGCAGTATTTT.

In its sample, this clone was seen a few times. This sequence joins TRBV4-1 and TRBJ2-7; 7 nucleotides line up with TRBD1. The CDR3 loop spans 15 amino acids. From germline, CDR1 is MGHRA and CDR2 YSYEKL. Losses at the gene ends were 0 bases for V and 7 bases for J; bases not matched to a gene: 9. The CDR3 nucleotides read TGCGCCAGCAGCCAAGATTGGGGACAGACTATAGAGCAGTACTTC. It encodes CASSQDWGQTIEQYF.

V gene TRBV19 combines with J gene TRBJ1-6, with 8 bases identical to TRBD1. Germline V CDR1 and CDR2: LNHDA, SQIVND (reference sequence). This CDR3 is built from 16 residues. Losses at the gene ends were 5 bases for V and 5 bases for J; bases not matched to a gene: 8. CDR3 loop: CASSAYRGGDNSPLHF. The CDR3 nucleotides are TGTGCCAGTAGTGCCTACAGGGGGGGGGATAATTCACCCCTCCACTTT.

The chain has TRBV24-1 and TRBJ2-1; the match to TRBD1 covers 8 bases. The CDR3 is 15 residues long. With V trimmed by 4 bases and J by 5 bases, 6 bases remained unmatched. The germline V gene encodes CDR1 KGHDR and CDR2 SFDVKD. CDR3 amino acids: CATSEDRGTHNEQFF. DNA for the CDR3: TGTGCCACCAGTGAAGACAGGGGAACCCACAATGAGCAGTTCTTC.

This clone was observed a few times. This chain connects TRBV21-1 to TRBJ1-2. TRBV21-1 constitutes a pseudogene. The CDR3 extends over 14 amino acids. CDR3 DNA: TGTGCCAGCATCCCCCCCGGGATGAACTATGGCTACACCTTC. This encodes CASIPPGMNYGYTF.

The rearrangement joins TRBV5-1 to TRBJ2-1, with 7 bases matching TRBD1. The CDR3 is 15 amino acids. V dropped 4 bases and J dropped 9; count of bases not matched to a gene: 13. Germline V gene lookup returns CDR1 SGHRS and CDR2 YFSETQ. The DNA of the CDR3 is TGCGCCAGCAGCCCCAGGACAGGAGGAGTTGGTGAGCAGTTCTTC. Translating gives CASSPRTGGVGEQFF.

The rearrangement links TRBV27 to TRBJ1-6; D may be TRBD1 (6 bases). The CDR3 contains 17 residues. The V and J ends lost 3 bases and 12 bases respectively, with 24 bases between them. Germline loops: CDR1 MNHEY, CDR2 SMNVEV (reference sequence). The CDR3 region has the DNA TGTGCCAGCAGTTTTGCGGGGGGGAGGGGGAGATTGGGACCCCTCCACTTT. This encodes CASSFAGGRGRLGPLHF.

This chain connects TRBV7-9 to TRBJ1-1; unclear D gene. Germline V gene lookup returns CDR1 SEHNR and CDR2 FQNEAQ (reference sequence). There are 11 residues in the CDR3. V dropped 4 bases and J dropped 4 bases, with 4 bases sitting between them. CDR3 amino acids: CASSWSTEAFF. The CDR3, as DNA: TGTGCCAGCAGCTGGAGCACTGAAGCTTTCTTT.